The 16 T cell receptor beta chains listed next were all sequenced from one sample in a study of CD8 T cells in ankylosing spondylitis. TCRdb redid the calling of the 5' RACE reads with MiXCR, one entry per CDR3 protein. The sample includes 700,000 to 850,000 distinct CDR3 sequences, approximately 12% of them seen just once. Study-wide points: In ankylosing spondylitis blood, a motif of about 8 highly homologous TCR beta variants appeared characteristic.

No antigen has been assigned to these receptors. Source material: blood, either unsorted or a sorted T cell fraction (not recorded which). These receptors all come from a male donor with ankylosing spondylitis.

The DNA for the CDR3 is TGTGCCAGCAGCCTCCTAGGTGGGACAGGGGTCACTGAAGCTTTCTTT. This encodes CASSLLGGTGVTEAFF. The J gene is TRBJ1-1, the V gene TRBV7-6; TRBD1 matches 10 bases. This CDR3 has 16 amino acids. Germline V lookup: CDR1 SGHVS, CDR2 FNYEAQ. With 5 bases clipped from V and 4 bases from J, the junction kept 10 bases outside the gene matches.

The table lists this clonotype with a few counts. The CDR3 loop is CASSPEGGAEAFF. In DNA form, the CDR3 reads TGTGCCAGCAGCCCGGAGGGGGGAGCTGAAGCTTTCTTT. The V call is TRBV27, the J call TRBJ1-1, with D tentatively TRBD1 (6 bases). Deletions cut 6 bases from V and 6 bases from J, with 14 bases between. CDR3 length equals 13 residues. Germline lookup yields CDR1 MNHEY and CDR2 SMNVEV (reference sequence).

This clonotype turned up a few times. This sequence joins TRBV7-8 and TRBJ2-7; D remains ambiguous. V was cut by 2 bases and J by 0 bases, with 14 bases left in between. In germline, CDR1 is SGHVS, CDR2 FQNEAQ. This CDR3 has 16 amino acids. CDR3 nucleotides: TGTGCCAGCAGCTTATTGGCCACGCTGAGCTCCTACGAGCAGTACTTC. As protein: CASSLLATLSSYEQYF.

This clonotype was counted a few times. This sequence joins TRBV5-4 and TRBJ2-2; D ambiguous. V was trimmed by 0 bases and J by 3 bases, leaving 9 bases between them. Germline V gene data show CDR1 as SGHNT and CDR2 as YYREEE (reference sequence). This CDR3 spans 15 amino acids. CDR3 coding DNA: TGTGCCAGCAGCTTGGACAGATCTGACACCGGGGAGCTGTTTTTT. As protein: CASSLDRSDTGELFF.

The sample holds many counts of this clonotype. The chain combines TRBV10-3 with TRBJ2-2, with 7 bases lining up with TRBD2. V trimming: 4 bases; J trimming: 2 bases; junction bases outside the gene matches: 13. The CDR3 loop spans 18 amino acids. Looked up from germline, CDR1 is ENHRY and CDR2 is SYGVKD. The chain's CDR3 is CAISGSSRTGGNTGELFF. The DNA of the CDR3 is TGTGCCATCAGTGGGTCCTCCCGTACGGGAGGTAACACCGGGGAGCTGTTTTTT.

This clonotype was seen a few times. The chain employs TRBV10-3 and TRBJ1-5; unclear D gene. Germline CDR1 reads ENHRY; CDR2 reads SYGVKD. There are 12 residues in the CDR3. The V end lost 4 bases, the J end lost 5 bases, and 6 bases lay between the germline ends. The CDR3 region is CAISGRDQPQHF. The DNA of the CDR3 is TGTGCCATCAGTGGGAGGGATCAGCCCCAGCATTTT.

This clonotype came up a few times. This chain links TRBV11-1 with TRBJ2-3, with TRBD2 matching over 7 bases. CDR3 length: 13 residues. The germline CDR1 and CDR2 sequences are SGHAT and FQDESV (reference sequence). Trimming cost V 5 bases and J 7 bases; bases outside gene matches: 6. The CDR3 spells CASSLTSVYTQYF. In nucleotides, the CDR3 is TGTGCCAGCAGCCTAACTAGCGTATATACGCAGTATTTT.

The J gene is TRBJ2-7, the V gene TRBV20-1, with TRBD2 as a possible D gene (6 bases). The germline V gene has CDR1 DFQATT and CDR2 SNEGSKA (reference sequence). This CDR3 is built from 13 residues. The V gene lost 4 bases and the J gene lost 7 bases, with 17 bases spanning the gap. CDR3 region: CSATGTGGWEQYF. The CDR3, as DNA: TGCAGTGCTACCGGGACTGGGGGGTGGGAGCAGTACTTC.

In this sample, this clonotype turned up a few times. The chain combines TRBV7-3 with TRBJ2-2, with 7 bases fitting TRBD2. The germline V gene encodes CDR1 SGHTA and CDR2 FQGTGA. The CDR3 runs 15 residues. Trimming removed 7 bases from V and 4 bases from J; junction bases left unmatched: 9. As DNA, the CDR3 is TGTGCCAGCACCCCAACGGGACTACGCACCGGGGAGCTGTTTTTT. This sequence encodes CASTPTGLRTGELFF.

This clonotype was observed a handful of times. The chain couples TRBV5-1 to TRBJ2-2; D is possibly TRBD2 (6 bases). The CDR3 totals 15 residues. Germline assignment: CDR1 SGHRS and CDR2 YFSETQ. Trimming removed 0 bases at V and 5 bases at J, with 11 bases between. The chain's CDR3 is CASSLAEGQTGELFF. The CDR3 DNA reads TGCGCCAGCAGCTTGGCGGAGGGTCAGACCGGGGAGCTGTTTTTT. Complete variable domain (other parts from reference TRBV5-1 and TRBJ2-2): KAGVTQTPRYLIKTRGQQVTLSCSPISGHRSVSWYQQTPGQGLQFLFEYFSETQRNKGNFPGRFSGRQFSNSRSEMNVSTLELGDSALYLCASSLAEGQTGELFFGEGSRLTVL.

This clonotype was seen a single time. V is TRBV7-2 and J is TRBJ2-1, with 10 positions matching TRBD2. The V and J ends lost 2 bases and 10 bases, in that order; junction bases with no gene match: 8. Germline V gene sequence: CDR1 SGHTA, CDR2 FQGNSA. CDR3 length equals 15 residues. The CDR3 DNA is TGTGCCAGCAGCTTATGGCTAGCGGGAGAAACGGAGCAGTTCTTC. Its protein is CASSLWLAGETEQFF.

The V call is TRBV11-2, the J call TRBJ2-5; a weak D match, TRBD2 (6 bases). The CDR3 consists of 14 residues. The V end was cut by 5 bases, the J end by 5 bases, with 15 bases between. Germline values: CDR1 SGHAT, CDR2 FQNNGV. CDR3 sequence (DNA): TGTGCCAGCAGCCCGAGGAGTCGGGGGGAGACCCAGTACTTC. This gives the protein CASSPRSRGETQYF.

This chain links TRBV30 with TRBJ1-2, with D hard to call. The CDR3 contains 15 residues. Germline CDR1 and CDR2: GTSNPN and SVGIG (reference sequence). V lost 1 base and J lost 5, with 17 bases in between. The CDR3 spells CAWSGRADYTYGYTF. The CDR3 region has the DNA TGTGCCTGGAGTGGTAGGGCAGACTATACTTATGGCTACACCTTC.

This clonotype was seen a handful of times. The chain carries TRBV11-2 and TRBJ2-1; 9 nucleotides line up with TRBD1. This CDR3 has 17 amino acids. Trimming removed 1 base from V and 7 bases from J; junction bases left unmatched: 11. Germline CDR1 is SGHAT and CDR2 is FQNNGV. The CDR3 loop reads CASSLGPSGTGLNEQFF. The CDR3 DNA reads TGTGCCAGCAGCTTAGGGCCTTCCGGGACAGGGCTGAATGAGCAGTTCTTC.

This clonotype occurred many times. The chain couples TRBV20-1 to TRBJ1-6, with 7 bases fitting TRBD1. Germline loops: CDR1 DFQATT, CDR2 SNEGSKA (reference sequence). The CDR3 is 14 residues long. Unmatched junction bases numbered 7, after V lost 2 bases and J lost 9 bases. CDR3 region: CSARTYRGGSPLHF. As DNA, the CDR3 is TGCAGTGCTAGAACCTACAGGGGCGGTTCACCCCTCCACTTT.

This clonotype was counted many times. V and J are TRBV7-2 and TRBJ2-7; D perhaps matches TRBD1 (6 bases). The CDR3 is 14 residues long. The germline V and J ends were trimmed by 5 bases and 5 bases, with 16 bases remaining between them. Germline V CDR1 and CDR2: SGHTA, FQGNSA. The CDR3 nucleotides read TGTGCCAGCAGCCCTACCAGACAGGTCAACGAGCAGTACTTC. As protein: CASSPTRQVNEQYF.